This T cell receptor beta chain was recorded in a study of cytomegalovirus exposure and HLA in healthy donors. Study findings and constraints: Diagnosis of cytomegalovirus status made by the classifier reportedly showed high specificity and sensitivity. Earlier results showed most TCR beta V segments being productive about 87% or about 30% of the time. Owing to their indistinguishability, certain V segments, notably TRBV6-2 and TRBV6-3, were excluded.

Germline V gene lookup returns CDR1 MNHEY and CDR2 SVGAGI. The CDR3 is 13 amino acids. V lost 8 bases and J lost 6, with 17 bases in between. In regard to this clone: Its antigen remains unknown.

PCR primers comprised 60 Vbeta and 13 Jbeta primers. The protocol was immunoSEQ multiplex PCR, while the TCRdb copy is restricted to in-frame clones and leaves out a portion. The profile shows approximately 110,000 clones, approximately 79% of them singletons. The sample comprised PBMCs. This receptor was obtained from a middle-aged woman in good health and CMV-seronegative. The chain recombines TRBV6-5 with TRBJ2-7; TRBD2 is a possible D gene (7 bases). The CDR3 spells CASSNGGRSEQYF. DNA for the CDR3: TGTGCCAGCTCTAACGGGGGGCGCTCCGAGCAGTACTTC.